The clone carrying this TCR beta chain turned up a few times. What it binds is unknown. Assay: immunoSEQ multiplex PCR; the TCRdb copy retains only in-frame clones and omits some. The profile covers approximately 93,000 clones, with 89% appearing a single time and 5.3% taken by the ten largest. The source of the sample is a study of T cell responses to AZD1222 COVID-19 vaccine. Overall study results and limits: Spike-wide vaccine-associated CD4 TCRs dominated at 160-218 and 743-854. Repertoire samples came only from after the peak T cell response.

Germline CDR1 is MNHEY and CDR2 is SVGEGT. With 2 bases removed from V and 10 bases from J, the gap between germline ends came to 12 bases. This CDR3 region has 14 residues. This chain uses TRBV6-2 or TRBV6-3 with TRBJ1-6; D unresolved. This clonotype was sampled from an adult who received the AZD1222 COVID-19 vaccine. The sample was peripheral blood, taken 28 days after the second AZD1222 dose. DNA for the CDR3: TGTGCCAGCAGTTACACCCCGGACCTCTCACCCCTCCACTTT. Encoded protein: CASSYTPDLSPLHF.